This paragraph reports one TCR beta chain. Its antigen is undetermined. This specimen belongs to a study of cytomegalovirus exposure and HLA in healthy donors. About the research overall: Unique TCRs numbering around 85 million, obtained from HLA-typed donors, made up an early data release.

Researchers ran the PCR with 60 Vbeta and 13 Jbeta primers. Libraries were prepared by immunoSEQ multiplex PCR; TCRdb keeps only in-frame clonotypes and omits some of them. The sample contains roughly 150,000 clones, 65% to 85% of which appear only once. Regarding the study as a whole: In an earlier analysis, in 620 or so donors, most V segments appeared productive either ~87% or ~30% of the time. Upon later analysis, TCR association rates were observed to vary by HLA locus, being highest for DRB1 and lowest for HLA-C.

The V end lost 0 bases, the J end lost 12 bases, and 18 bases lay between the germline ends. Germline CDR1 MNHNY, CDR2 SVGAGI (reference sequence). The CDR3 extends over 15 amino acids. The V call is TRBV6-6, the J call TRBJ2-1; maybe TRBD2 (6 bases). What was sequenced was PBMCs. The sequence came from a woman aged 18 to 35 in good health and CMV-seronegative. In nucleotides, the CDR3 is TGTGCCAGCAGTTACTCGAGGAGGGATGTTGATAGGCAGTTCTTC. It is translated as CASSYSRRDVDRQFF.